The entry below describes one TCR beta chain. This specimen belongs to a study of cytomegalovirus exposure and HLA in healthy donors. Use of 60 Vbeta and 13 Jbeta primers characterized the PCR. Repertoires were generated with immunoSEQ multiplex PCR, while TCRdb's copy carries only in-frame clones and drops some. The sample has 200,000 or so clones, 75% to 85% seen once. Germline V CDR1 and CDR2: LGHNA, YNFKEQ. V was pared by 0 bases and J by 7 bases, with 8 bases of the junction left unmatched. The CDR3 spans 16 residues. The sequenced sample consisted of PBMCs. This receptor was taken from a male donor in good health and CMV-seropositive. The chain employs TRBV4-2 and TRBJ2-2; TRBD1 aligns across 7 bases. In DNA form, the CDR3 reads TGTGCCAGCAGCCAAGATGGTCAGGGGGTAAGCGGGGAGCTGTTTTTT. As protein: CASSQDGQGVSGELFF.